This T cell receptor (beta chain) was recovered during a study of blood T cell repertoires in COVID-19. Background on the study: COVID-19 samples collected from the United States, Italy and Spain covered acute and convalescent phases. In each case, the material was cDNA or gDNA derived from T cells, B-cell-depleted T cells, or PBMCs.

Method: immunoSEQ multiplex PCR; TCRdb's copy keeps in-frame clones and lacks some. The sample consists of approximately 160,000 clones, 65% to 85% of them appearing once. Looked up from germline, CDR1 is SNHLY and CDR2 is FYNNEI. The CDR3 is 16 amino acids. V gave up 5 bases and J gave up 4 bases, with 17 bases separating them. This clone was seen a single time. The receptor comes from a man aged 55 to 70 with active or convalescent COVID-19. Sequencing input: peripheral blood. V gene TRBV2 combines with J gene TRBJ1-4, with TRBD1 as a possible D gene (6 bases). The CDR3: CASSYRAGTLNEKLFF. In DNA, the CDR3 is TGTGCCAGCAGTTATAGGGCCGGGACACTTAATGAAAAACTGTTTTTT.